This TCR beta chain was recovered during a study of vaccination and CD4 T cells after COVID-19 (dated 2022 in TCRdb). Context from the whole study: Convalescent patients had a positive SARS-CoV-2 result on nasal swab PCR, and of these patients, several had mild disease and one had severe disease. The convalescent cohort included six males and four females, with two Hispanic individuals, seven Caucasians, two Asians and one multiracial person. Each participant got two doses of either the Pfizer-BioNTech BNT162b2 vaccine (n=8) or the Moderna mRNA-1273 vaccine (n=2). Post-COVID blood samples from convalescent patients were collected a median of about 110 days after diagnosis, with a range of roughly 35 to 170 days. The time from the second vaccine dose to post-vaccine blood sampling had a median of around 72 days and ranged from roughly 13 to 241 days. In under twelve COVID-19 convalescent patients and a handful of infection-naive healthy vaccine recipients, researchers compared the spike-specific CD4+ TCR repertoire from before mRNA vaccination with the repertoire from after. General conclusions and limits of the study: Among the post-vaccine SARS-CoV-2-reactive clones in convalescent patients, a median approximately 86% showed up only after vaccination, which suggests vaccine-specific priming. An increase in the median number of SARS-CoV-2-reactive clonotypes from approximately 21 after infection to some 38 after vaccination was observed, but the change was not found to be significant. Only a relatively small number of convalescent patients were included in the study, and early timepoints following natural infection were not analyzed. Of the vaccine-specific clones in convalescent patients, 304 of 307, or nearly all, reacted only to SARS-CoV-2 spike and did not cross-react with common cold coronaviruses.

The convalescent patients' positive SARS-CoV-2 PCR tests fell between March and December 2020, which was before the Alpha, Beta and Delta variants emerged in the United States. Ficoll-Paque Plus gradient centrifugation was used to isolate PBMCs from whole blood, and the isolated PBMCs were then either used fresh or cryopreserved at -140C. Notes on this clonotype: Its specific antigen is unknown. No much larger clone is present one base from it, and per-base qualities are unavailable.

The library was made by PCR. The instrument was an Illumina iSeq 100. The published analysis was carried out like this. Non-productive sequences were removed, and CDR3s that did not start with C, did not end with F or W, or were shorter than 7 amino acids were discarded. CDR3 homology was assessed with Levenshtein distances (stringdist) and unrooted phylogenetic trees (ape) in R version 3.6.1. TCRdb reprocessed the public reads (quality trimming at Q25 with fastp, clone calling with MiXCR) and kept in-frame beta chains. CDR3 protein sequences are deduplicated, and each keeps its most common genes and DNA. The V and J calls were not made by the authors but by TCRdb's processing. The sample has some 20,000 distinct CDR3 sequences on record, around 58% of them singletons. The ten largest clones add up to less than 1.5% of the sample. V loses 0 bases, J loses 3 bases, and the germline ends lie 9 bases apart. The germline V gene sets CDR1 to SGHTA and CDR2 to FQGNSA. Its CDR3 holds 14 amino acids, cysteine through phenylalanine. The CDR3 DNA has 42 bases and is translated from base 1.

The starting material was CD4+ T cells from blood, obtained before SARS-CoV-2 vaccination. The chain was built from TRBV7-2 and TRBJ2-7; the D gene is not confidently resolved. This TCR came from a human donor who had recovered from COVID-19. The nucleotide sequence is TGTGCCAGCAGCTTAGCCGGACCGCACTACGAGCAGTACTTC. Translated, this gives CASSLAGPHYEQYF.